The 15 T cell receptor beta chains below were found in one sample sequenced in a study of CD8 T cells in Susac syndrome. After extraction with the RNeasy kit, about 0.45 to 1 ug of the RNA was reverse transcribed using random hexamers. TCRdb used MiXCR to reprocess the immunoSEQ multiplex PCR reads, holding one entry per CDR3 protein. In the table there are roughly 120,000 distinct CDR3 sequences, about 93% of which are singletons. The sample was CD4+ T cells from PBMCs. The source of these receptors is a human donor in good health.

The J gene is TRBJ1-4, the V gene TRBV20-1; no clear D gene. Germline CDR1 is DFQATT and CDR2 is SNEGSKA (reference sequence). This CDR3 is built from 13 residues. The V end was cut by 3 bases, the J end by 0 bases, with 5 bases between. The CDR3 here is CSARTTTNEKLFF. The CDR3 region has the DNA TGCAGTGCTAGGACGACAACTAATGAAAAACTGTTTTTT.

The genes are TRBV5-6 and TRBJ2-1; no firm D call. The germline V and J ends were trimmed by 6 bases and 4 bases, with 11 bases remaining between them. The CDR3 loop spans 13 amino acids. Germline CDR1 and CDR2: SGHDT and YYEEEE. This CDR3 is CASIREVYNEQFF. DNA for the CDR3: TGTGCCAGCATCAGAGAGGTTTACAATGAGCAGTTCTTC. The variable domain in full, completed from reference TRBV5-6 and TRBJ2-1, reads DAGVTQSPTHLIKTRGQQVTLRCSPKSGHDTVSWYQQALGQGPQFIFQYYEEEERQRGNFPDRFSGHQFPNYSSELNVNALLLGDSALYLCASIREVYNEQFFGPGTRLTVL.

The chain carries TRBV12-3 or TRBV12-4 and TRBJ1-5; no clear D gene. The CDR3 extends over 13 amino acids. The V end was cut by 3 bases, the J end by 5 bases, with 8 bases between. Written as DNA, the CDR3 is TGTGCCAGCAGTTTTGAGCGGGATCAGCCCCAGCATTTT. Translation gives CASSFERDQPQHF.

The chain recombines TRBV6-2 or TRBV6-3 with TRBJ2-2; D remains unclear. Looked up from germline, CDR1 is MNHEY and CDR2 is SVGEGT. The CDR3 has 16 amino acids. V gave up 0 bases and J gave up 5 bases, with 13 bases separating them. CDR3 residues: CASSYSMAGGTGELFF. The CDR3 DNA is TGTGCCAGCAGTTACTCAATGGCAGGCGGTACCGGGGAGCTGTTTTTT.

V and J are TRBV5-1 and TRBJ1-4, with a tentative D call TRBD1 (5 bases). From germline, CDR1 is SGHRS and CDR2 YFSETQ. V shed 4 bases and J shed 0 bases, with 13 bases lying between them. The CDR3 is 16 residues long. The CDR3 spells CASSEWGPTTNEKLFF. In DNA form, the CDR3 reads TGCGCCAGCAGCGAGTGGGGACCCACAACTAATGAAAAACTGTTTTTT.

V and J are TRBV30 and TRBJ1-5; possibly TRBD1 for D (5 bases). Germline CDR1 GTSNPN, CDR2 SVGIG (reference sequence). Trimming cost V 1 base and J 3 bases, with 13 bases left between them. The CDR3 is 15 amino acids. CDR3 protein: CAWSAGTFINQPQHF. The CDR3 bases are TGTGCCTGGAGTGCCGGGACTTTTATCAATCAGCCCCAGCATTTT.

The chain couples TRBV11-2 to TRBJ2-5, with 8 bases that match TRBD1. CDR3 length: 16 residues. The V segment lost 2 bases and the J segment 5 bases; nucleotides outside the gene matches: 10. Germline V gene lookup returns CDR1 SGHAT and CDR2 FQNNGV. The CDR3 sequence: CASSLTAGGIGETQYF. The CDR3 DNA sequence: TGTGCCAGCAGCTTAACGGCAGGGGGCATTGGGGAGACCCAGTACTTC.

This chain uses TRBV6-5 with TRBJ2-2; no reliable D call. Per the germline V gene, CDR1 is MNHEY and CDR2 is SVGAGI. The CDR3 covers 14 residues. The V end was cut by 6 bases, the J end by 0 bases, with 8 bases between. The CDR3 protein is CASRDGANTGELFF. CDR3 coding DNA: TGTGCCAGCAGAGACGGAGCGAACACCGGGGAGCTGTTTTTT.

This chain joins TRBV15 and TRBJ2-1; TRBD2 aligns across 8 bases. Unmatched junction bases numbered 7, after V lost 3 bases and J lost 3 bases. The CDR3 sequence is 16 residues long. Germline V gene lookup returns CDR1 LNHNV and CDR2 YYDKDF (reference sequence). The CDR3 DNA is TGTGCCACCAGCAGGTCCAGCGGGAGTCACTACAATGAGCAGTTCTTC. Protein sequence: CATSRSSGSHYNEQFF.

The chain carries TRBV4-3 and TRBJ2-7, with unresolved D. V lost 0 bases and J 4 bases, leaving 16 bases between the germline ends. The CDR3 consists of 16 residues. Germline CDR1 LGHNA, CDR2 YSLEER. The CDR3: CASSQDISGSQYEQYF. The CDR3 bases are TGCGCCAGCAGCCAAGATATCTCTGGGTCCCAGTACGAGCAGTACTTC.

The chain recombines TRBV28 with TRBJ2-4; D remains unclear. The CDR3 runs to 15 residues. The V end lost 6 bases, the J end lost 0 bases, and 12 bases lay between the germline ends. Germline V gene sequence: CDR1 MDHEN, CDR2 SYDVKM. In DNA form, the CDR3 reads TGTGCCAGCAGCTCCGGGTCTGGAGCCAAAAACATTCAGTACTTC. Translating it yields CASSSGSGAKNIQYF.

The chain has TRBV20-1 and TRBJ2-5, with TRBD2 identical over 11 bases. This CDR3 is 16 amino acids long. Germline V lookup: CDR1 DFQATT, CDR2 SNEGSKA (reference sequence). Germline trimming cut 0 bases from V and 4 bases from J; bases unmatched to any gene: 7. The CDR3 DNA sequence: TGCAGTGCTAGAGATTTCGCTAGCGGGAGGAGAGAGACCCAGTACTTC. This codes for CSARDFASGRRETQYF.

This chain uses TRBV20-1 with TRBJ2-3; TRBD2 aligns across 11 bases. The CDR3 has 16 residues. Per germline, CDR1 DFQATT and CDR2 SNEGSKA (reference sequence). CDR3 DNA: TGCAGCGCAAGACTAGCGGGACGGTCGGTCACAGATACGCAGTATTTT. This encodes CSARLAGRSVTDTQYF.

Turning to this clonotype: A read error may produce the germline difference seen at one junction end. The rearrangement joins TRBV18 to TRBJ2-7; D not resolved. This CDR3 spans 17 amino acids. In germline, CDR1 is KGHSH, CDR2 LQKENI. The CDR3 region is CASSPDPVLDHRSMRHF. The CDR3, as DNA: TGTGCCAGCTCACCAGACCCGGTCCTAGACCATAGGAGTATGAGGCACTTC.

The V gene is TRBV6-2 or TRBV6-3, the J gene TRBJ1-1, with TRBD1 identical over 11 bases. Germline values: CDR1 MNHEY, CDR2 SVGEGT. Trimming at V came to 7 bases and at J to 5 bases, leaving 12 bases not matched to a gene. This CDR3 contains 16 residues. CDR3 protein: CASTITDRGRKTEAFF. The CDR3, as DNA: TGTGCCAGCACCATTACGGACAGGGGGCGAAAAACTGAAGCTTTCTTT.